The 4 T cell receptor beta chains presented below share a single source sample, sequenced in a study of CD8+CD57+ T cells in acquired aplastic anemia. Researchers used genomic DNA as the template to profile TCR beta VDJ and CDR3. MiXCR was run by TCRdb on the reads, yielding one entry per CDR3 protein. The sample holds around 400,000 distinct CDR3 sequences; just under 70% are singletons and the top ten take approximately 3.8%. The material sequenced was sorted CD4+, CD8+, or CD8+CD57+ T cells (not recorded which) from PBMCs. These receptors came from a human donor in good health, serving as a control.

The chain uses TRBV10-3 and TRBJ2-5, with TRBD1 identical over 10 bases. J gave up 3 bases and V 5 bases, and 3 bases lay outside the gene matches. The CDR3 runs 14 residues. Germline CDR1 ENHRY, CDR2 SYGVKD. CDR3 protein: CAISLGTGEETQYF. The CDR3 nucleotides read TGTGCCATCAGTTTGGGGACAGGGGAAGAGACCCAGTACTTC.

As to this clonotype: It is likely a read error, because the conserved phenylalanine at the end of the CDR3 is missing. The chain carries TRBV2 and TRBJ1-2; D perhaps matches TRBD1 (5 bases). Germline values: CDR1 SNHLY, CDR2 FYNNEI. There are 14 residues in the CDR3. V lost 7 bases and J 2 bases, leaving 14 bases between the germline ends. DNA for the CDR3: TGTGCCAGCAAGGGCCAGGGAGTCAACTATGGCTACACCGTC. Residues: CASKGQGVNYGYTV.

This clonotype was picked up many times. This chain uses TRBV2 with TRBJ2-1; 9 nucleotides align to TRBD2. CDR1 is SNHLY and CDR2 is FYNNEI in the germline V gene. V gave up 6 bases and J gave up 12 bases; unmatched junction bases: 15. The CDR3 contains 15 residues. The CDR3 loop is CASRSGGAGGLPQFF. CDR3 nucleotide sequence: TGTGCCAGCAGATCTGGGGGGGCGGGGGGGCTTCCGCAGTTCTTC.

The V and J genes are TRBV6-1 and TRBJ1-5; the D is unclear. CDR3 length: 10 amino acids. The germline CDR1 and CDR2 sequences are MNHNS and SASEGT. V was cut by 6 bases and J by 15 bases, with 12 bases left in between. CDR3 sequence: CASSRRPGHF. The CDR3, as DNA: TGTGCCAGCAGCCGACGGCCCGGGCATTTT.